The 20 T cell receptor beta chains presented below share a single source sample, sequenced in a study of T cells after yellow fever vaccination. TCRdb redid the calling of the 5' RACE reads with MiXCR, one entry per CDR3 protein. The sample lists over 110,000 distinct CDR3 sequences; roughly 8.2% were seen once. The sample here was CD4+ T cells sorted from PBMCs, taken 5 days after the yellow fever booster vaccination. The receptors were sampled from a man aged 25 to 40 who received the YFV17D yellow fever vaccine.

This clonotype was seen repeatedly, ten times or more. The CDR3 coding sequence is TGTGCCACCAGTGATCCAAGACAGGGGACAGATACGCAGTATTTT. Protein product: CATSDPRQGTDTQYF. The genes are TRBV24-1 and TRBJ2-3; 8 bases match TRBD1. Germline trimming cut 3 bases from V and 3 bases from J; bases unmatched to any gene: 4. The CDR3 runs to 15 residues. Per germline, CDR1 KGHDR and CDR2 SFDVKD.

This clonotype was counted ten times or more. The chain carries TRBV4-1 and TRBJ1-4, with TRBD1 identical over 12 bases. This CDR3 has 18 amino acids. The V segment lost 4 bases and the J segment 13 bases; nucleotides outside the gene matches: 19. The V gene's germline CDR1 is MGHRA and CDR2 YSYEKL. The CDR3 DNA is TGCGCCAGCAGCCCGGCCGCCGGGACAGGGGGCGATGCCGCGATACTGTTTTTT. Translated: CASSPAAGTGGDAAILFF.

The chain has TRBV20-1 and TRBJ2-1; D gene uncertain. In germline, CDR1 is DFQATT, CDR2 SNEGSKA (reference sequence). There are 11 residues in the CDR3. V was trimmed by 5 bases and J by 2 bases, leaving 4 bases between them. CDR3 loop: CSADTYNEQFF. The CDR3 DNA is TGCAGTGCTGATACCTACAATGAGCAGTTCTTC.

This clonotype came up many times. The CDR3 coding sequence is TGCGCCAGCAGCCTCATACTAGCGGGGTCCTACGGAGATACGCAGTATTTT. Amino acid sequence: CASSLILAGSYGDTQYF. This sequence joins TRBV5-1 and TRBJ2-3; 10 nucleotides align to TRBD2. CDR1 SGHRS and CDR2 YFSETQ come from the germline V gene. V shed 4 bases and J 5 bases; nucleotides not matched to a gene: 13. The CDR3 extends over 17 amino acids. Full variable domain (outside the CDR3, taken from reference TRBV5-1 and TRBJ2-3): KAGVTQTPRYLIKTRGQQVTLSCSPISGHRSVSWYQQTPGQGLQFLFEYFSETQRNKGNFPGRFSGRQFSNSRSEMNVSTLELGDSALYLCASSLILAGSYGDTQYFGPGTRLTVL.

This clonotype was seen at least ten times. The chain links TRBV20-1 to TRBJ2-7; D may match TRBD1 or TRBD2 (6 bases each). The V end was cut by 0 bases, the J end by 3 bases, with 15 bases between. There are 15 residues in the CDR3. Germline loops: CDR1 DFQATT, CDR2 SNEGSKA (reference sequence). CDR3 coding DNA: TGCAGTGCTAGAGATTTGGGACGGGGGCTCTACGAGCAGTACTTC. Its translation is CSARDLGRGLYEQYF.

Many counts were recorded for this clonotype. This chain joins TRBV3-1 and TRBJ2-1; 12 bases match TRBD2. Germline lookup yields CDR1 LGHDT and CDR2 YNNKEL (reference sequence). The CDR3 length is 18 residues. V shed 0 bases, J shed 6 bases, and the junction held 9 bases outside the gene matches. The DNA of the CDR3 is TGTGCCAGCAGCCAAGAGACCGGGACTAGCGGGCAACTCAATGAGCAGTTCTTC. Protein: CASSQETGTSGQLNEQFF.

This clonotype was recorded at least ten times. At one of its ends the junction is not consistent with the germline gene, which may arise from a read error. The rearrangement joins TRBV6-2 or TRBV6-3 to TRBJ2-3; D ambiguous. This CDR3 spans 12 amino acids. Germline CDR1 and CDR2: MNHEY and SVGEGT. The CDR3 region is CASTNSDGRSHF. CDR3 DNA: TGTGCCAGCACCAACAGTGATGGCCGCAGTCATTTT.

This clonotype was observed a single time. One junction end disagrees with the germline gene, perhaps due to a read error. The genes are TRBV20-1 and TRBJ2-1; 12 bases match TRBD2. Germline V gene lookup returns CDR1 DFQATT and CDR2 SNEGSKA (reference sequence). This CDR3 region has 17 residues. The CDR3 DNA sequence: TGCTGTGCTAGGTCACTCTTCCTAGCGGGAGGGCCTCGTGAGCAGTTCTTC. As protein: CCARSLFLAGGPREQFF.

This clonotype was detected ten times or more. This sequence joins TRBV6-5 and TRBJ1-1, with TRBD1 identical over 7 bases. Germline V gives CDR1 MNHEY, CDR2 SVGAGI. This CDR3 is built from 13 residues. V shed 5 bases, J shed 4 bases, and the junction held 4 bases outside the gene matches. This CDR3 is CASSTGVGTEAFF. The CDR3 coding sequence is TGTGCCAGCAGTACAGGGGTCGGCACTGAAGCTTTCTTT.

This clonotype has at least ten counts. The chain links TRBV5-1 to TRBJ2-7; no reliable D call. The CDR3 loop spans 13 amino acids. Trimming removed 5 bases at V and 3 bases at J, with 12 bases between. Germline loops: CDR1 SGHRS, CDR2 YFSETQ. CDR3 in amino acids: CASRFQAGYEQYF. CDR3 DNA sequence: TGCGCCAGCAGATTTCAAGCCGGCTACGAGCAGTACTTC.

The sample holds many counts of this clonotype. The V call is TRBV25-1, the J call TRBJ2-1, with TRBD2 matching over 8 bases. This CDR3 region has 11 residues. CDR1 is MGHDK, CDR2 SYGVNS, per germline. Unmatched junction bases numbered 0, after V lost 6 bases and J lost 8 bases. The CDR3 coding sequence is TGTGCCAGCAGGCGGGAGGATGAGCAGTTCTTC. It translates to CASRREDEQFF.

This clonotype was picked up many times. The rearrangement links TRBV6-5 to TRBJ2-1; 7 bases align to TRBD2. The length of the CDR3 is 17 residues. V gave up 0 bases and J gave up 1 base; unmatched junction bases: 6. CDR1 and CDR2 from the germline V gene are MNHEY and SVGAGI. The CDR3 DNA sequence: TGTGCCAGCAGTTACTCGACTGCGGGAGCGTCCTACAATGAGCAGTTCTTC. Amino acids: CASSYSTAGASYNEQFF.

This clonotype was seen repeatedly, ten times or more. The rearrangement links TRBV20-1 to TRBJ1-3; no reliable D call. This CDR3 has 14 amino acids. V shed 6 bases and J shed 0 bases, with 12 bases lying between them. The germline V gene has CDR1 DFQATT and CDR2 SNEGSKA (reference sequence). The CDR3 nucleotides read TGCAGTGCCCATAGCCCTAGCTCTGGAAACACCATATATTTT. Amino acid sequence: CSAHSPSSGNTIYF.

A single count supports this clonotype. It may be a read error: a sequence one base away is much more abundant. The V gene is TRBV7-9, the J gene TRBJ1-4; the match to TRBD1 covers 7 bases. The CDR3 sequence is 14 residues long. Germline lookup yields CDR1 SEHNR and CDR2 FQNEAQ (reference sequence). The CDR3 reads CASSQTGLGERLFF. The CDR3 nucleotides are TGTGCCAGCAGCCAGACAGGGTTGGGGGAAAGACTGTTTTTT.

This clonotype was detected many times. This chain uses TRBV4-3 with TRBJ2-3, with D possibly TRBD2 on 7 matching bases. Germline V gene sequence: CDR1 LGHNA, CDR2 YSLEER. Trimming shortened V by 4 bases and J by 4 bases, and 21 bases separated the two germline ends. This CDR3 contains 17 residues. This CDR3 reads CASSPTKGGGPADTQYF. CDR3 coding DNA: TGCGCCAGCAGCCCAACAAAGGGGGGAGGGCCCGCAGATACGCAGTATTTT.

Ten or more counts support this clonotype. This chain links TRBV6-2 or TRBV6-3 with TRBJ2-7; TRBD1 is a possible D gene (5 bases). Trimming pared 5 bases from V and 2 bases from J, leaving 10 bases between. The CDR3 runs 13 residues. The germline CDR1 and CDR2 sequences are MNHEY and SVGEGT. The CDR3 is CASSPWTTYEQYF. The DNA of the CDR3 is TGTGCCAGCAGTCCCTGGACAACCTACGAGCAGTACTTC.

This clonotype was seen more than once but under ten times. The rearrangement joins TRBV10-2 to TRBJ2-3, with 8 nucleotides matching TRBD2. J gave up 3 bases and V 6 bases, and 5 bases lay outside the gene matches. This CDR3 has 14 residues. Per the germline V gene, CDR1 is WSHSY and CDR2 is SAAADI. For the CDR3, the DNA is TGCGCCAGCAGGACAACTAGCGGAACAGATACGCAGTATTTT. Residues: CASRTTSGTDTQYF.

Ten or more counts support this clonotype. The gene calls are TRBV27 and TRBJ2-2, with D hard to call. The V gene's germline CDR1 is MNHEY and CDR2 SMNVEV (reference sequence). The CDR3 runs 13 residues. The V and J ends lost 8 bases and 4 bases respectively, with 11 bases between them. This CDR3 reads CASGPRSTGELFF. The CDR3 coding sequence is TGTGCCAGCGGTCCTAGGAGCACCGGGGAGCTGTTTTTT.

The V and J genes are TRBV7-9 and TRBJ2-2; TRBD2 might be the D (5 bases). The V end was cut by 0 bases, the J end by 7 bases, with 12 bases between. Germline CDR1 reads SEHNR; CDR2 reads FQNEAQ (reference sequence). The CDR3 length is 15 residues. The CDR3: CASSLAIAAGGELFF. CDR3 DNA sequence: TGTGCCAGCAGCTTAGCGATTGCGGCGGGCGGGGAGCTGTTTTTT.

This clonotype appeared many times. J is TRBJ2-3 and V is TRBV10-3; D may correspond to TRBD1 or TRBD2 (5 bases each). CDR3 length: 16 residues. Trimming left V 6 bases short and J 2 bases short, with 18 bases between. CDR1 ENHRY and CDR2 SYGVKD come from the germline V gene. CDR3 nucleotide sequence: TGTGCCATCAGCGAACGTCGGGGCCGTAACACAGATACGCAGTATTTT. Its translation is CAISERRGRNTDTQYF.